A selection of T cell receptor beta chains follows, all from one sample in a study of cytomegalovirus exposure and HLA in healthy donors. The assay was immunoSEQ multiplex PCR, and TCRdb's table has in-frame clones only and misses some. The data show over 60,000 clones, 96% seen once. Sequenced material: PBMCs. All receptors come from a woman in her late teens or twenties in good health and CMV-seropositive. Both conserved end residues are part of each CDR3. A D gene is named only where the DNA matches it firmly. The size field is filled for only some rows; it gives once, few, many or a size class.

D	length	V	J	size	CDR3	DNA
TRBD2	16	TRBV7-2	TRBJ2-2	NA	CASSQDGRALPGELFF	TGTGCCAGCAGCCAGGACGGGAGGGCCCTCCCCGGGGAGCTGTTTTTT
NA	13	TRBV7-2	TRBJ1-5	NA	CASSLDRAQPQHF	TGTGCCAGCAGCTTAGACAGGGCTCAGCCCCAGCATTTT
TRBD1	13	TRBV28	TRBJ1-5	NA	CASSRGQNQPQHF	TGTGCCAGCAGTCGGGGACAGAATCAGCCCCAGCATTTT
NA	13	TRBV29-1	TRBJ2-5	once	CSVVGGRAETQYF	TGCAGCGTTGTAGGTGGCAGGGCCGAGACCCAGTACTTC
NA	13	TRBV5-1	TRBJ2-5	NA	CASSPASQETQYF	TGCGCCAGCAGCCCCGCGTCTCAAGAGACCCAGTACTTC
NA	13	TRBV9	TRBJ2-7	few	CASSVQTTGEQYF	TGTGCCAGCAGCGTTCAGACGACGGGCGAGCAGTACTTC
NA	16	TRBV10-3	TRBJ2-3	NA	CATAGGLRALSDTQYF	TGTGCCACGGCCGGCGGGTTGCGGGCCCTCTCAGATACGCAGTATTTT
TRBD2	16	TRBV5-1	TRBJ2-7	few	CASSPRSSGTLREQYF	TGCGCCAGCAGCCCCCGTTCTAGCGGCACCCTTCGCGAGCAGTACTTC
NA	16	TRBV11-1	TRBJ2-1	NA	CASSLLARSSYNEQFF	TGTGCCAGCAGCCTCTTAGCGCGATCCTCCTACAATGAGCAGTTCTTC
NA	14	TRBV10-3	TRBJ2-1	NA	CAISPATSYNEQFF	TGTGCCATCTCTCCCGCGACTTCCTACAATGAGCAGTTCTTC
TRBD1	17	TRBV5-6	TRBJ2-6	NA	CASSLGTGASGANVLTF	TGTGCCAGCAGCTTAGGGACAGGGGCGTCTGGGGCCAACGTCCTGACTTTC
NA	15	TRBV21-1	TRBJ2-1	NA	CASSLGGTANNEQFF	TGTGCCAGCAGCCTCGGAGGGACAGCCAACAATGAGCAGTTCTTC
NA	14	TRBV4-2	TRBJ2-3	NA	CASSQAGVTDTQYF	TGTGCCAGCAGCCAAGCGGGGGTGACAGATACGCAGTATTTT